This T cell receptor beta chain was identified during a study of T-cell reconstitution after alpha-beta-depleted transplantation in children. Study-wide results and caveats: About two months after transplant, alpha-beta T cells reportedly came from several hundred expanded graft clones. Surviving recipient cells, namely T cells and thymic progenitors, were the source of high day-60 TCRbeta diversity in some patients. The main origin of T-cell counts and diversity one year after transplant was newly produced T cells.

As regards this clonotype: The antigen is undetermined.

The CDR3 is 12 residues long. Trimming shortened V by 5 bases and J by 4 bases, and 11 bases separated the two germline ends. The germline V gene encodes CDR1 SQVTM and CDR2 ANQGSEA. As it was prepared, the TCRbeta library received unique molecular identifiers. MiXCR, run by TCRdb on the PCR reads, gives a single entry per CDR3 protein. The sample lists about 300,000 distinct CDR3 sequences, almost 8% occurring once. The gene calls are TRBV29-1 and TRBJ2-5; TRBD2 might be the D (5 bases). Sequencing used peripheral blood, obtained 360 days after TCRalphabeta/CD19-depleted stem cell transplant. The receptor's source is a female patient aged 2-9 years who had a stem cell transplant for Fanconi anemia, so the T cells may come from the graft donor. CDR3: CSVPSAGETQYF. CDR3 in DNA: TGCAGCGTTCCGAGCGCGGGAGAGACCCAGTACTTC.